This T cell receptor (beta chain) derives from a study of shared clonotypes between healthy human individuals. Study overall: Three plates were used per donor for CD4 naive, three for CD4 memory, two for CD8 naive and one for CD8 memory.

The study's findings and limits: Limited genetic and exposure-history diversity came from having few donors. Rarefaction indicated that sorted-subset sequencing remained incomplete although depth was large.

Profiling relied on immunoSEQ multiplex PCR, and the TCRdb table lists in-frame clones only, not all of them. The table has about 1 million clones, around four fifths seen once. Splitting of CD4+ cells produced CD45RA+ naive and CD45RA-negative memory subsets. A remark on this clone: Its antigen remains unidentified.

This clonotype originated in a man aged 18 to 29 in good health. Sequencing was done on a sample of memory CD4+ T cells sorted from blood. Subset given: CD45RA-negative fraction.

The CDR3 loop reads CASSRDRPYGYTF. The CDR3 DNA is TGTGCCAGCAGCCGGGACAGACCCTATGGCTACACCTTC. V usage is TRBV11-2 and J usage is TRBJ1-2; 7 nucleotides match TRBD1. This CDR3 has 13 amino acids. The V gene end was trimmed by 5 bases and the J gene end by 4 bases; junction bases not matched to a gene: 4. Germline V CDR1 and CDR2: SGHAT, FQNNGV.